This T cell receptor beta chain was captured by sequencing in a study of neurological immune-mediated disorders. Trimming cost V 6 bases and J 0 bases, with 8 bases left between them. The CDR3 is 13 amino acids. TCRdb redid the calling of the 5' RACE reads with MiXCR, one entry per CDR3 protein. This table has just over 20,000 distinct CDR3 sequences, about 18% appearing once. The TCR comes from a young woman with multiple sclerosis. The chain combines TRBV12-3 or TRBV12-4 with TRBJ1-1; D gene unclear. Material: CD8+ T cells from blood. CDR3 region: CASSLAMNTEAFF. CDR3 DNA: TGTGCCAGCAGCTTGGCAATGAACACTGAAGCTTTCTTT.